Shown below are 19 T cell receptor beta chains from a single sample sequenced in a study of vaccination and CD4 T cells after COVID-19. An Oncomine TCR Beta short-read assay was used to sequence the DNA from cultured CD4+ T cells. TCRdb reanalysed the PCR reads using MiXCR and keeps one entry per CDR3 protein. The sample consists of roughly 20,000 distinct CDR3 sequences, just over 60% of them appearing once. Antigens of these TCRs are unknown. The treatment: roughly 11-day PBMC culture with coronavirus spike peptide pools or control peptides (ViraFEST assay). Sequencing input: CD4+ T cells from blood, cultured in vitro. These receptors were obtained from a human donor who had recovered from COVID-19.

CDR3: CASSQVGEGGPYYGYTF. The DNA for the CDR3 is TGCGCCAGCAGCCAAGTCGGGGAGGGGGGACCCTACTATGGCTACACCTTC. The rearrangement uses TRBV4-3 and TRBJ1-2; perhaps TRBD1 as D (6 bases). Germline assignment: CDR1 LGHNA and CDR2 YSLEER. The CDR3 sequence is 17 residues long. Trimming stripped 1 base from V and 3 bases from J, with 18 bases between.

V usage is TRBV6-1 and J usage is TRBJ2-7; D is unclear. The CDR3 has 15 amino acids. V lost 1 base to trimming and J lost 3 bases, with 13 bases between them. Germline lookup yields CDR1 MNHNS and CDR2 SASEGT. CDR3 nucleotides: TGTGCCAGCAGTGAAGGCGGAGCAGACATCTACGAGCAGTACTTC. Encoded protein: CASSEGGADIYEQYF.

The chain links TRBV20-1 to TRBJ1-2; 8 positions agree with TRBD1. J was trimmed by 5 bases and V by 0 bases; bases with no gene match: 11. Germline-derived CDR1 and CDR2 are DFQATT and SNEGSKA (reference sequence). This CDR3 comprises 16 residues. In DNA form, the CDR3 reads TGCAGTGCTAGAGATCTAATCCAGGGGGCGTGGTATGGCTACACCTTC. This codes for CSARDLIQGAWYGYTF.

As DNA, the CDR3 is TGTGCCAGCAGTTCTATTTCCAATCCCTACGAGCAGTACTTC. Translated: CASSSISNPYEQYF. The rearrangement links TRBV6-4 to TRBJ2-7; D is ambiguous. Trimming removed 5 bases from V and 2 bases from J, with 13 bases in between. CDR1 is MRHNA and CDR2 is SNTAGT in the germline V gene. The CDR3 length is 14 residues.

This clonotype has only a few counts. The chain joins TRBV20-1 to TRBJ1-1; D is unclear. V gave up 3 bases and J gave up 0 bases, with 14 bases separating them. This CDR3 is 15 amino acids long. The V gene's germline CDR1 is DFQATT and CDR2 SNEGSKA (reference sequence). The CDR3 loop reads CSASPGGSVNTEAFF. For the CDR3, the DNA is TGCAGTGCTAGCCCGGGAGGGTCGGTGAACACTGAAGCTTTCTTT.

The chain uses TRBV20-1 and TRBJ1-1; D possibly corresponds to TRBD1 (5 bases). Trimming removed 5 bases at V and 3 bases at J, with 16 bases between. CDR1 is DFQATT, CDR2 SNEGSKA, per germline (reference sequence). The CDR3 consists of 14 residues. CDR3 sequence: CSAGGVETYTEAFF. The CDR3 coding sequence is TGCAGTGCTGGGGGGGTGGAAACCTACACTGAAGCTTTCTTT.

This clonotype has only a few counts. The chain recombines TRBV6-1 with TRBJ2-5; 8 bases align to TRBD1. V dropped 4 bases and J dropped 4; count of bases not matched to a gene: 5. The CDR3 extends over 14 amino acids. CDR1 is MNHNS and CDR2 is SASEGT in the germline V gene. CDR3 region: CASSGTGIPETQYF. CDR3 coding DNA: TGTGCCAGCAGTGGGACAGGGATCCCAGAGACCCAGTACTTC.

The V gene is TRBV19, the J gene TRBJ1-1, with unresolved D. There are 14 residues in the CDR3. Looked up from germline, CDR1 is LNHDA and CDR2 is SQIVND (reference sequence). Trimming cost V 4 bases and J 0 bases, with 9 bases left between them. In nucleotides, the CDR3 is TGTGCCAGTAGTACCCACTCAGTGAACACTGAAGCTTTCTTT. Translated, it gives CASSTHSVNTEAFF.

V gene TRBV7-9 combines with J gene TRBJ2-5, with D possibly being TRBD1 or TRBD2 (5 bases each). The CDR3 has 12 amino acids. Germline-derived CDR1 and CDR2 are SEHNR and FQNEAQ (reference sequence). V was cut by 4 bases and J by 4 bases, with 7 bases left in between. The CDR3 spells CASSSGTETQYF. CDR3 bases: TGTGCCAGCAGCTCGGGGACAGAGACCCAGTACTTC.

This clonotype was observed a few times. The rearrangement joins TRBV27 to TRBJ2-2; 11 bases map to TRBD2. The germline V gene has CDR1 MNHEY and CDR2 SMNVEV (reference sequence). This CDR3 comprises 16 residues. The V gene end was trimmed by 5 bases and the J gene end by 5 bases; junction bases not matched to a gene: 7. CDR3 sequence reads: CASSLSGRVWTGELFF. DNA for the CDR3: TGTGCCAGCAGTCTTAGCGGGAGGGTGTGGACCGGGGAGCTGTTTTTT.

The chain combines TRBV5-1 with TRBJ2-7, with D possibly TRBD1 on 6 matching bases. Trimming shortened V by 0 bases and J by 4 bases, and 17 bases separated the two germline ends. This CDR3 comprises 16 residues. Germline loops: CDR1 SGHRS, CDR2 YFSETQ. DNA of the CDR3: TGCGCCAGCAGCTTGGATGGCCAGGGGACGCTATACGAGCAGTACTTC. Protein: CASSLDGQGTLYEQYF.

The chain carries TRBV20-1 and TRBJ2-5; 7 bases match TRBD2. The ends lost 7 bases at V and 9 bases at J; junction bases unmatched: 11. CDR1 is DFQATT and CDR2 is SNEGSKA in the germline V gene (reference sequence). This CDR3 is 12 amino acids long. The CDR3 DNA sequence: TGCAGTGGACAGTCGAGGGAGGGCGCCCAGTACTTC. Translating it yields CSGQSREGAQYF.

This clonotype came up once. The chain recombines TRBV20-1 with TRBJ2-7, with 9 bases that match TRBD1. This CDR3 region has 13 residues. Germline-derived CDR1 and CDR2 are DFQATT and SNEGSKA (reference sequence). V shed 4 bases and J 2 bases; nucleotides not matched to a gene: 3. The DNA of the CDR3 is TGCAGTGCTAACCGACAGGGGGCCTACGAGCAGTACTTC. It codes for CSANRQGAYEQYF.

In DNA form, the CDR3 reads TGTGCCAGCAGCCAAGGGACAGGGGCCGGGGAGCTGTTTTTT. Amino acid sequence: CASSQGTGAGELFF. The V gene is TRBV7-3, the J gene TRBJ2-2; the match to TRBD1 covers 10 bases. The CDR3 spans 14 residues. V was pared by 5 bases and J by 6 bases, with 3 bases of the junction left unmatched. The germline gives CDR1 SGHTA, CDR2 FQGTGA.

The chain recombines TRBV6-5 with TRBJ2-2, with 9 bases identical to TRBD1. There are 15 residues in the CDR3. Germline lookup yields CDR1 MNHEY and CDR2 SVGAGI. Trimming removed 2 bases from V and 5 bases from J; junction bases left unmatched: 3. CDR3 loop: CASSYTGGGTGELFF. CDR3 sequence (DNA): TGTGCCAGCAGTTACACAGGGGGCGGGACCGGGGAGCTGTTTTTT.

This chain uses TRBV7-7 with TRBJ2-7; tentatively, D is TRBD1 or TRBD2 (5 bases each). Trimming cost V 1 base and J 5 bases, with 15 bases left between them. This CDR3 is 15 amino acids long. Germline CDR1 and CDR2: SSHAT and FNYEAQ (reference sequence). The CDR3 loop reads CASSLGQGEVDEQYF. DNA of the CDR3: TGTGCCAGCAGCTTAGGGCAGGGAGAGGTGGACGAGCAGTACTTC.

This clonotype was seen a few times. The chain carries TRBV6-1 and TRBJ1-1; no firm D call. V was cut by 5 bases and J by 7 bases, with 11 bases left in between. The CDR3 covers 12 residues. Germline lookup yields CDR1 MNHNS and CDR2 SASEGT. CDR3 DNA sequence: TGTGCCAGCAGTCTACTGTGGGGTGAAGCTTTCTTT. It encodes CASSLLWGEAFF.

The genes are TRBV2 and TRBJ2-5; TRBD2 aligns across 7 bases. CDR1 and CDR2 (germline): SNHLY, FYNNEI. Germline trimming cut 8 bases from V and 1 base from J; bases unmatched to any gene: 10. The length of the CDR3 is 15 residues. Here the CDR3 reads CASHFGRLLQETQYF. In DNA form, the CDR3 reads TGTGCCAGCCATTTCGGGAGGTTACTCCAAGAGACCCAGTACTTC.

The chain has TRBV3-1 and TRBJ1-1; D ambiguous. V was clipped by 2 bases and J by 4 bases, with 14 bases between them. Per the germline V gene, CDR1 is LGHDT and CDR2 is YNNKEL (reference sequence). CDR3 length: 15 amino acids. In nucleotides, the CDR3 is TGTGCCAGCAGCCAATGGGAGATGGGTGGCACTGAAGCTTTCTTT. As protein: CASSQWEMGGTEAFF.